The 8 T cell receptor beta chains reported below all come from one sample, sequenced in a study of blood T cells in healthy people across ages. A J-beta primer mix and a sample-barcoded 5' primer were used in a second PCR of about 7 to 12 cycles. TCRdb itself ran the 5' RACE reads through MiXCR, one entry per CDR3 protein. The sample includes roughly 1.7 million distinct CDR3 sequences, about 35% seen only once; the top ten take around 11%. The sequenced material came from blood. These receptors were collected from a woman in her 30s in good health.

This clonotype was detected ten times or more. This chain joins TRBV11-2 and TRBJ2-5; 14 bases fit TRBD2. Germline assignment: CDR1 SGHAT and CDR2 FQNNGV. Unmatched junction bases numbered 6, after V lost 1 base and J lost 2 bases. The CDR3 is made up of 18 amino acids. The CDR3: CASSLVGLAGGGQETQYF. Written as DNA, the CDR3 is TGTGCCAGCAGCTTAGTTGGACTAGCGGGAGGAGGACAAGAGACCCAGTACTTC.

The chain couples TRBV5-1 to TRBJ2-5; TRBD1 is a possible D gene (5 bases). Deletions cut 4 bases from V and 0 bases from J, with 13 bases between. The germline CDR1 and CDR2 sequences are SGHRS and YFSETQ. The CDR3 runs to 15 residues. CDR3 sequence reads: CASSPEAGHQETQYF. CDR3 DNA: TGCGCCAGCAGCCCCGAGGCAGGGCACCAAGAGACCCAGTACTTC. The whole variable domain, remainder taken from reference TRBV5-1 and TRBJ2-5, is KAGVTQTPRYLIKTRGQQVTLSCSPISGHRSVSWYQQTPGQGLQFLFEYFSETQRNKGNFPGRFSGRQFSNSRSEMNVSTLELGDSALYLCASSPEAGHQETQYFGPGTRLLVL.

The J gene is TRBJ2-2, the V gene TRBV5-1; 7 bases agree with TRBD2. The CDR3 runs 15 residues. Germline trimming cut 4 bases from V and 7 bases from J; bases unmatched to any gene: 10. Germline lookup yields CDR1 SGHRS and CDR2 YFSETQ. The CDR3 protein is CASSTTSRSHGELFF. The DNA of the CDR3 is TGCGCCAGCAGCACGACTAGCCGAAGTCACGGGGAGCTGTTTTTT.

This clonotype was detected only a few times. The chain uses TRBV6-1 and TRBJ1-2; D is unclear. Trimming took off 0 bases at V and 3 bases at J, with 8 bases between the two ends. The germline gives CDR1 MNHNS, CDR2 SASEGT. The CDR3 is made up of 14 amino acids. This chain's CDR3 is CASSEAPDYYGYTF. Here the CDR3 DNA reads TGTGCCAGCAGTGAAGCCCCGGATTACTATGGCTACACCTTC.

In its sample, this clonotype was seen a few times. The chain carries TRBV20-1 and TRBJ1-5, with a weak D call TRBD1 (5 bases). Germline V lookup: CDR1 DFQATT, CDR2 SNEGSKA (reference sequence). With 3 bases removed from V and 3 bases from J, the gap between germline ends came to 12 bases. CDR3 length: 14 amino acids. CDR3 DNA: TGCAGTGCTAGCCCCGGGACGGACAATCAGCCCCAGCATTTT. Translated, it gives CSASPGTDNQPQHF.

The chain combines TRBV7-2 with TRBJ1-1, with no clear D. CDR1 is SGHTA, CDR2 FQGNSA, per germline. This CDR3 region has 12 residues. Trimming left V 8 bases short and J 3 bases short, with 10 bases between. CDR3 sequence reads: CASGQPYTEAFF. CDR3 in DNA: TGTGCCAGCGGCCAGCCCTACACTGAAGCTTTCTTT.

This clonotype was observed a few times. The chain employs TRBV29-1 and TRBJ2-3, with 11 bases matching TRBD1. The CDR3 covers 14 residues. Germline V gene sequence: CDR1 SQVTM, CDR2 ANQGSEA. The ends lost 3 bases at V and 4 bases at J; junction bases unmatched: 3. The CDR3: CSVDGTGGADTQYF. Here the CDR3 DNA reads TGCAGCGTTGATGGGACAGGGGGTGCAGATACGCAGTATTTT.

This clonotype appeared a few times. This sequence joins TRBV12-3 or TRBV12-4 and TRBJ2-3; 9 bases are a match to TRBD2. The junction had 9 bases not matched to a gene; V was cut back by 5 bases and J by 6 bases. The CDR3 contains 15 residues. The CDR3 DNA reads as TGTGCCAGCAGTAAGCTAGCGGGGACTATTGATACGCAGTATTTT. It codes for CASSKLAGTIDTQYF.